This TCR beta chain was sequenced for a study of blood T cell repertoires in COVID-19. The overall study: Specimens from acute and convalescent COVID-19 originated in the United States, Italy and Spain. The analysed material was cDNA or gDNA that came from T cells, B-cell-depleted T cells, or PBMCs.

Authors' methods: Reference gene primer amplification yielded estimated nucleated cell counts. Some clones are missing from TCRdb's copy, which holds only in-frame ones; the method was immunoSEQ multiplex PCR. V and J calls and clone size are given by that table; D and trimming were obtained from the DNA. The table lists a few hundred thousand clones, around nine tenths of them singletons. Trimming cost V 8 bases and J 0 bases, with 19 bases left between them. Germline V gene lookup returns CDR1 MNHEY and CDR2 SMNVEV (reference sequence). There are 16 residues in the CDR3. Sample: peripheral blood. V is TRBV27 and J is TRBJ1-1; a possible D gene is TRBD1 (5 bases). The TCR sequence derives from a man between 35 and 55 years old who had recovered from COVID-19. In nucleotides, the CDR3 is TGTGCCAGCCAGCCGACAGATTTGTGGATGAACACTGAAGCTTTCTTT. Translation gives CASQPTDLWMNTEAFF.